This T cell receptor (beta chain) stems from a study of CD8 T cells in Susac syndrome. Negative isolation yielded CD8+ and CD4+ T cells; FACS enriched TEMRA cells. About 0.5 to 1 ug RNA was reverse transcribed with random hexamers. TCRdb redid the calling of the immunoSEQ multiplex PCR reads with MiXCR, one entry per CDR3 protein. The top ten clones hold roughly 0.31% of a sample with approximately 110,000 distinct CDR3 sequences, 80% to 95% of them seen once. Germline CDR1 GTSNPN, CDR2 SVGIG (reference sequence). The CDR3 has 15 residues. Trimming took 0 bases from V and 4 from J, leaving 13 bases between them.

The sequence was collected from a human donor with multiple sclerosis. Sequenced input: CD8+ T cells from PBMCs. The genes are TRBV30 and TRBJ2-1; D perhaps matches TRBD2 (6 bases). The CDR3 DNA follows: TGTGCCTGGAGTGTAGATAGGAGGGCATACAATGAGCAGTTCTTC. This translates into CAWSVDRRAYNEQFF. The whole variable domain, filled in from reference TRBV30 and TRBJ2-1, reads SQTIHQWPATLVQPVGSPLSLECTVEGTSNPNLYWYRQAAGRGLQLLFYSVGIGQISSEVPQNLSASRPQDRQFILSSKKLLLSDSGFYLCAWSVDRRAYNEQFFGPGTRLTVL.